These T cell receptor beta chains were read from a single sample in a study of technical replicates of blood from several donors. Sequencing was performed with immunoSEQ multiplex PCR; in TCRdb, only in-frame clones are kept and a portion is missing. The table includes tens of thousands of clones, less than 95% detected once. Sequencing was done on a sample of T cells isolated from PBMCs. All receptors come from a human donor in good health. CDR3s include the opening cysteine and the closing phenylalanine or tryptophan. Fields, in order: D gene, V gene, J gene, clone size, CDR3 DNA, CDR3 protein. D genes are given only for firm matches. The size field is filled for only some rows; it gives once, few, many or a size class.

>TRBD2|TRBV6-5|TRBJ2-5|-
TGTGCCAGCGCGCCATTAGCGGGGGGCCCAGAGACCCAGTACTTC
CASAPLAGGPETQYF
>TRBD1|TRBV6-5|TRBJ1-1|few
TGTGCCAGCACTCCCGCGGACAGGGGTTACACTGAAGCTTTCTTT
CASTPADRGYTEAFF
>-|TRBV28|TRBJ2-5|-
TGTGCCAGCAGTCCCGGATCCGGGCAAGAGACCCAGTACTTC
CASSPGSGQETQYF
>-|TRBV5-1|TRBJ2-1|-
TGCGCCAGCAGCCCTGGCGACGGAGGGTTCCGGCAGCAGTTCTTC
CASSPGDGGFRQQFF
>TRBD2|TRBV19|TRBJ2-7|-
TGTGCCAGTAGTATAGGCGGACTAGCGGGAGACGAGCAGTACTTC
CASSIGGLAGDEQYF
>TRBD1|TRBV5-4|TRBJ2-5|-
TGTGCCACCTCGGGACAGATGGTAGGGGAGACCCAGTACTTC
CATSGQMVGETQYF
>-|TRBV7-9|TRBJ2-2|-
TGTGCCAGCAGCTTAGAGTCGGGGTTCCGGGAGCTGTTTTTT
CASSLESGFRELFF
>TRBD1|TRBV4-1|TRBJ2-7|-
TGCGCCAGCAGCCAGGGGACAGCAAGCTACGAGCAGTACTTC
CASSQGTASYEQYF
>TRBD2|TRBV6-5|TRBJ2-7|-
TGTGCCAGCAGTTTAGCGGGAGGGCCTTACGAGCAGTACTTC
CASSLAGGPYEQYF
>-|TRBV28|TRBJ2-7|-
TGTGCCAGCAGTTTACGGAACAGGGCTTCGCACGAGCAGTACTTC
CASSLRNRASHEQYF
>TRBD1|TRBV7-2|TRBJ2-7|once
TGTGCCAGCAGCTTAGGTGGGACAGGGGTCCCTTACGAGCAGTACTTC
CASSLGGTGVPYEQYF
>TRBD2|TRBV19|TRBJ2-7|-
TGTGCCAGTAGTGCGGGACTAGACTACGAGCAGTACTTC
CASSAGLDYEQYF
>-|TRBV11-2|TRBJ2-3|few
TGTGCAGAGAGGTCGGGGGGCACAGATACGCAGTATTTT
CAERSGGTDTQYF
>-|TRBV28|TRBJ2-5|-
TGTGCCAGCAGCTCACTGGCTCGGGGAGGCCAAGAGACCCAGTACTTC
CASSSLARGGQETQYF
>-|TRBV30|TRBJ1-1|few
TGTGCCTGGAGATTGGCAGGGCGTGACACTGAAGCTTTCTTT
CAWRLAGRDTEAFF
>-|TRBV6-6|TRBJ2-1|-
TGTGCCAGCAGTGCAGTGTACAATGAGCAGTTCTTC
CASSAVYNEQFF
>-|TRBV5-6|TRBJ1-1|-
TGTGCCAGCAGCTCAGGGGAGAAATTCATGAACACTGAAGCTTTCTTT
CASSSGEKFMNTEAFF
>TRBD2|TRBV19|TRBJ2-1|-
TGTGCCAGTAGTGAAACGGGACTAGTTGCTTCCAATGAGCAGTTCTTC
CASSETGLVASNEQFF
>TRBD2|TRBV29-1|TRBJ2-1|-
TGCAGCGTTGAGCAGCGGGGGGACGTTTACAATGAGCAGTTCTTC
CSVEQRGDVYNEQFF
>-|TRBV18|TRBJ1-1|-
TGTGCCAGCTCACCACTTCTAATCCGTCAGAGGGGGAAGAACACTGAAGCTTTCTTT
CASSPLLIRQRGKNTEAFF
>-|TRBV4-1|TRBJ1-6|-
TGCGCCAGCAGCCCCCCCTCGGGGGATTCACCCCTCCACTTT
CASSPPSGDSPLHF
>TRBD1|TRBV2|TRBJ2-7|-
TGTGCCAGCAGTGGACAGGGGTTCCACGAGCAGTACTTC
CASSGQGFHEQYF
>-|TRBV12-2|TRBJ2-6|-
TGTGCCAAAGTCCGGGACAAGTCTTCCTCTGGGGCCAACGTCCTGACTTTC
CAKVRDKSSSGANVLTF
>TRBD2|TRBV11-1|TRBJ2-3|-
TGTGCCAGCAGAAAACTAGGGGCGGGGGTGACAGATACGCAGTATTTT
CASRKLGAGVTDTQYF
>TRBD2|TRBV29-1|TRBJ2-1|-
TGCAGCGTTCGCCAAGGACTAGTGAGCTCCTACAATGAGCAGTTCTTC
CSVRQGLVSSYNEQFF
>-|TRBV27|TRBJ2-3|-
TGTGCCAGCAGTTCCCCGGTGGACAGCCACCCAGATACGCAGTATTTT
CASSSPVDSHPDTQYF
>-|TRBV5-1|TRBJ1-6|-
TGCGCCAGCAGCCCCAAAGGGGGTACAACCTATAATTCACCCCTCCACTTT
CASSPKGGTTYNSPLHF
>-|TRBV10-3|TRBJ1-5|-
TGTGCCATCAGTGAGCGAGCAGGGGTTTCTGAGAATCAGCCCCAGCATTTT
CAISERAGVSENQPQHF
>TRBD2|TRBV27|TRBJ2-1|-
TGTGCCAGCAGTCCGACTAGCGGGGGCCACAATGAGCAGTTCTTC
CASSPTSGGHNEQFF
>-|TRBV7-2|TRBJ1-5|-
TGTGCCAGCAGGCTAGAGGTCGGTGGGAATCAGCCCCAGCATTTT
CASRLEVGGNQPQHF
>TRBD1|TRBV15|TRBJ1-2|-
TGTGCCACCAGCAGAGAGACAGGGATTAACTATGGCTACACCTTC
CATSRETGINYGYTF
>-|TRBV6-4|TRBJ1-4|-
TGTGCCAGCAGTGCAGGACTCGCAACTAATGAAAAACTGTTTTTT
CASSAGLATNEKLFF
>-|TRBV28|TRBJ2-1|-
TGTGCCAGCAGTTTATTTATTGGGGGAGGCTCCTACAATGAGCAGTTCTTC
CASSLFIGGGSYNEQFF
>TRBD2|TRBV28|TRBJ2-5|-
TGTGCCAGCAGTTTCCCCGAAGCGGGAGGAAGGGGGACCCAGTACTTC
CASSFPEAGGRGTQYF
>TRBD1|TRBV7-9|TRBJ2-3|-
TGTGCCAGCAGCAGCTACGGGACAGGGGGAGCAGATACGCAGTATTTT
CASSSYGTGGADTQYF
>-|TRBV6-5|TRBJ1-3|-
TGTGCCAGCAGTTCATCGGCGATACAGTCTGGAAACACCATATATTTT
CASSSSAIQSGNTIYF
>-|TRBV6-5|TRBJ2-6|once
TGTGCCAGCAGTTACGACACCTACTCTGGGGCCAACGTCCTGACTTTC
CASSYDTYSGANVLTF
>-|TRBV7-6|TRBJ1-1|-
TGTGCCAGCAGCGGCGGCCGCGGGAACACTGAAGCTTTCTTT
CASSGGRGNTEAFF
>-|TRBV28|TRBJ2-7|-
TGTGCCAGCAGTTTATCCAGGGAGCAGTACTTC
CASSLSREQYF
>TRBD2|TRBV29-1|TRBJ2-1|-
TGCAGCGGTCGCCATAGCGGGAGATACAATGAGCAGTTCTTC
CSGRHSGRYNEQFF
>TRBD2|TRBV4-1|TRBJ2-3|-
TGCGCCAGCAGCCAGTTCCCTAGCGGGAGTTTGACAGATACGCAGTATTTT
CASSQFPSGSLTDTQYF
>TRBD1|TRBV7-2|TRBJ1-5|few
TGTGCCAGCAGCAAAGAGACAGGGCTAGGTCAGCCCCAGCATTTT
CASSKETGLGQPQHF
>-|TRBV7-9|TRBJ2-1|-
TGTGCCAGCAGCCAGAGGGGAGGTCTGATCTTTGAGCAGTTCTTC
CASSQRGGLIFEQFF
>-|TRBV27|TRBJ1-2|-
TGTGCCAGCAGTCAAGGGGGCTATGGCTACACCTTC
CASSQGGYGYTF
>-|TRBV6-6|TRBJ2-1|-
TGTGCCAGCAGTCCACAGGACAATGAGCAGTTCTTC
CASSPQDNEQFF
>TRBD1|TRBV27|TRBJ2-1|-
TGTGCCAGCAGGGGGACAGGCTCCAGGGGCAATGAGCAGTTCTTC
CASRGTGSRGNEQFF
>TRBD2|TRBV11-3|TRBJ2-1|-
TGTGCCAGCAGCTTAGACTCGGGAGGGCTTAGGAATGAGCAGTTCTTC
CASSLDSGGLRNEQFF
>-|TRBV5-4|TRBJ1-3|-
TGTGCCAGCAGCTCTATGACAGGCGCCGTCTCTGGAAACACCATATATTTT
CASSSMTGAVSGNTIYF
>TRBD2|TRBV28|TRBJ2-3|once
TGTGCCAGCCATGCTGTGGGTCTAGCGGGAGAGGGGGGGGCCACAGATACGCAGTATTTT
CASHAVGLAGEGGATDTQYF
>TRBD2|TRBV19|TRBJ2-5|-
TGTGCCAGTAGTAAAGGCCTCGGGATAGCGGGGGGAGAGACCCAGTACTTC
CASSKGLGIAGGETQYF
>TRBD1|TRBV15|TRBJ2-5|-
TGTGCCACCAACAGGGGGCGCGGAGAGACCCAGTACTTC
CATNRGRGETQYF
>-|TRBV7-6|TRBJ1-6|-
TGTGCCAGCCGTGGGGGGGGCGATTCACCCCTCCACTTT
CASRGGGDSPLHF
>TRBD1|TRBV2|TRBJ1-1|-
TGTGCCAGCAGCGTCCGACAGGGGGCTTGGGACACTGAAGCTTTCTTT
CASSVRQGAWDTEAFF
>-|TRBV6-5|TRBJ2-3|-
TGTGCCAGCAGGGGCAGGGGCCCAGATACGCAGTATTTT
CASRGRGPDTQYF
>TRBD1|TRBV10-3|TRBJ1-2|-
TGTGCCATCAGTGAGTCGCATGGGGGACAGATCTATGGCTACACCTTC
CAISESHGGQIYGYTF
>-|TRBV18|TRBJ2-1|-
TGTGCCAGCTCACCGACCGGGTCCTACAATGAGCAGTTCTTC
CASSPTGSYNEQFF
>-|TRBV23-1|TRBJ1-4|-
TGCGCCAGCAGTCCTCAGAGGGTGTCAACTAATGAAAAACTGTTTTTT
CASSPQRVSTNEKLFF
>-|TRBV14|TRBJ1-5|-
TGTGCCAGCAGCTTATATCTAGATCAGCCCCAGCATTTT
CASSLYLDQPQHF
>TRBD2|TRBV29-1|TRBJ2-1|-
TGCAGCGTTAGGTGGGCGGGGGGCAATGAGCAGTTCTTC
CSVRWAGGNEQFF
>-|TRBV25-1|TRBJ1-1|few
TGTGCCAGCAGTGAATATGGCCAGAACACTGAAGCTTTCTTT
CASSEYGQNTEAFF